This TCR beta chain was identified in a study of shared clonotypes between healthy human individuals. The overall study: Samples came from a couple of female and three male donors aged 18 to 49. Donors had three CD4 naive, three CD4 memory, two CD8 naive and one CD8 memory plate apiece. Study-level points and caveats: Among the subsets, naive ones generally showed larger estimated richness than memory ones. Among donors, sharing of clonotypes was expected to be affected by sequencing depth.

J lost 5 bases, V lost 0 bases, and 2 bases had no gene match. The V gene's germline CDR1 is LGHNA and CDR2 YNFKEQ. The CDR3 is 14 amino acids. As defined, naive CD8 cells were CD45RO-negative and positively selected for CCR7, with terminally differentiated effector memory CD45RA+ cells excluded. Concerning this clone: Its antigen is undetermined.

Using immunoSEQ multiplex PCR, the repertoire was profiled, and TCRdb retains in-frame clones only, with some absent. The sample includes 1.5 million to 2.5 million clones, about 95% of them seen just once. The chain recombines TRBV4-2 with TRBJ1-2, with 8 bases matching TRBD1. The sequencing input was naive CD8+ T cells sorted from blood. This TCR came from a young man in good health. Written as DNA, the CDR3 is TGTGCCAGCAGCCAAGATACAGGGGGGTATGGCTACACCTTC. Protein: CASSQDTGGYGYTF.